The 3 T cell receptor beta chains below all came from one sample that was sequenced in a study of blood T cell repertoires in COVID-19. Repertoires were generated with immunoSEQ multiplex PCR, while TCRdb's copy carries only in-frame clones and drops some. The sample contains about 400,000 clones, 70% to 90% of which appear only once. The material sequenced was peripheral blood. Receptors were obtained from a man aged 35 to 55 with acute or convalescent COVID-19.

The chain joins TRBV4-1 to TRBJ2-7; weak D call: TRBD1 (7 bases). The ends were cut back, 2 bases at V and 4 bases at J, with 15 bases in the middle. Germline values: CDR1 MGHRA, CDR2 YSYEKL. The CDR3 runs 15 residues. CDR3 in amino acids: CASSQPPGGIYEQYF. The CDR3 nucleotides read TGCGCCAGCAGCCAACCTCCAGGGGGGATATACGAGCAGTACTTC.

The chain carries TRBV7-8 and TRBJ2-3; D is unclear. The length of the CDR3 is 18 residues. V was clipped by 1 base and J by 2 bases, with 19 bases between them. The germline V gene encodes CDR1 SGHVS and CDR2 FQNEAQ. CDR3 in amino acids: CASSLGSPASWVTDTQYF. CDR3 DNA: TGTGCCAGCAGCTTAGGGTCTCCAGCGTCTTGGGTCACAGATACGCAGTATTTT.

The chain has TRBV5-4 and TRBJ1-2, with D tentatively TRBD1 (6 bases). Deletions cut 1 base from V and 2 bases from J, with 9 bases between. The CDR3 consists of 14 residues. Germline V CDR1 and CDR2: SGHNT, YYREEE (reference sequence). This chain's CDR3 is CASSLMRGNYGYTF. For the CDR3, the DNA is TGTGCCAGCAGCTTGATGAGGGGGAACTATGGCTACACCTTC.